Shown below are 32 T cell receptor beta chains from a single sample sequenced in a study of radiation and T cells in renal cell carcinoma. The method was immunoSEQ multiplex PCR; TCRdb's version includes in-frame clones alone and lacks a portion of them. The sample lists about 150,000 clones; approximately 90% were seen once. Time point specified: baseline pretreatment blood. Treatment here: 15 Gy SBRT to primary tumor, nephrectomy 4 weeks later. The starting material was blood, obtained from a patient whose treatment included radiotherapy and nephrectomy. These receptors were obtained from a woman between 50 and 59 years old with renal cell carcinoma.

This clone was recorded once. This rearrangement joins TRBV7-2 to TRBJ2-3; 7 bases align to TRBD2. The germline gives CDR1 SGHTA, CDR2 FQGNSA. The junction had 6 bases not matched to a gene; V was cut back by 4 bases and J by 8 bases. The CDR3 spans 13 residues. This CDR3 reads CASSSPGGPTQYF. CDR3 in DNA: TGTGCCAGCAGCTCCCCGGGGGGACCTACGCAGTATTTT.

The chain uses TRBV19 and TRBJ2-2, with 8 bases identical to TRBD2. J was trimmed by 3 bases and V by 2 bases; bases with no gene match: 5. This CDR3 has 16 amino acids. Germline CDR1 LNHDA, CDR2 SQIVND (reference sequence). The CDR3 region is CASSIIGGADTGELFF. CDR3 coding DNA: TGTGCCAGTAGTATAATCGGGGGGGCAGACACCGGGGAGCTGTTTTTT.

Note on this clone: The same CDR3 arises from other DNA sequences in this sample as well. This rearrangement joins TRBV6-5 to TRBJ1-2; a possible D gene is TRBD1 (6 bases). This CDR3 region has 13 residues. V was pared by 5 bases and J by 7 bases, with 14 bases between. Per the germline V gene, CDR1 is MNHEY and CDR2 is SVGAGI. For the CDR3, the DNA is TGTGCCAGCAGTGCGACGGGGGGCCCTGGCTACACCTTC. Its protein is CASSATGGPGYTF.

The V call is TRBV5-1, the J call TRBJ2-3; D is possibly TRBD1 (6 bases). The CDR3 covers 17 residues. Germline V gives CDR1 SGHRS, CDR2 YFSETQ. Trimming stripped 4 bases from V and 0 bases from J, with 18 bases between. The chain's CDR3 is CASSLETGLPSTDTQYF. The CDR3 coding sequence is TGCGCCAGCAGCCTCGAGACAGGCCTCCCTAGCACAGATACGCAGTATTTT. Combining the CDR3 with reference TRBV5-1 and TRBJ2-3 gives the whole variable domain KAGVTQTPRYLIKTRGQQVTLSCSPISGHRSVSWYQQTPGQGLQFLFEYFSETQRNKGNFPGRFSGRQFSNSRSEMNVSTLELGDSALYLCASSLETGLPSTDTQYFGPGTRLTVL.

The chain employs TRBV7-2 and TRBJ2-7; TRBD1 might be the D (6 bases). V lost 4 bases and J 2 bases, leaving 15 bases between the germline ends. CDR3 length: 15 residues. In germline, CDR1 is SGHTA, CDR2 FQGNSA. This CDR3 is CASSSQGTITYEQYF. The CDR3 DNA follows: TGTGCCAGCAGCTCGCAGGGGACCATAACCTACGAGCAGTACTTC.

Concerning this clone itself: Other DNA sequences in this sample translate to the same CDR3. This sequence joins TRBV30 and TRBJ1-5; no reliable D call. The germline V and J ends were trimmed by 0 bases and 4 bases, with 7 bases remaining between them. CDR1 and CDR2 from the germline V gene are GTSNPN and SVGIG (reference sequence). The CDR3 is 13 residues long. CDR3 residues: CAWSVRDNQPQHF. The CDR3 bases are TGTGCCTGGAGTGTAAGAGATAATCAGCCCCAGCATTTT.

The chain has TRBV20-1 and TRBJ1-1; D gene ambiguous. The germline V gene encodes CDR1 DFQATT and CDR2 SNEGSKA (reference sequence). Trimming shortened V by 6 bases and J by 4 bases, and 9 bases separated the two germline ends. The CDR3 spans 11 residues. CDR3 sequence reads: CSAYWSTEAFF. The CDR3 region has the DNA TGCAGTGCATATTGGAGCACTGAAGCTTTCTTT.

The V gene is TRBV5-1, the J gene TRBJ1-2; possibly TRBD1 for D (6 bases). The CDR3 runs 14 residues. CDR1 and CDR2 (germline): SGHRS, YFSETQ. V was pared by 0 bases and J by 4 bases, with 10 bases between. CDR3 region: CASSLEQGFYGYTF. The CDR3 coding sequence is TGCGCCAGCAGCTTGGAACAGGGATTCTATGGCTACACCTTC.

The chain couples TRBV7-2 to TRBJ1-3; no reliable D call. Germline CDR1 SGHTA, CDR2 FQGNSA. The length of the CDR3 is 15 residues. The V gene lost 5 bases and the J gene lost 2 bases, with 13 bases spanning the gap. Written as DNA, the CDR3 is TGTGCCAGCAGCCCGCAGGCGTCAGCTGGAAACACCATATATTTT. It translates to CASSPQASAGNTIYF.

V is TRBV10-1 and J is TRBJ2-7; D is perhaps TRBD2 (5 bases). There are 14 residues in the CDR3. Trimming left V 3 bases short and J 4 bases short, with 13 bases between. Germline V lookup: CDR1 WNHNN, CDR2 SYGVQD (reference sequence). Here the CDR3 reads CASSETEGAYEQYF. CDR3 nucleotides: TGCGCCAGCAGTGAAACCGAGGGAGCGTACGAGCAGTACTTC.

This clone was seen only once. CDR3 region: CSARLAREQYF. Written as DNA, the CDR3 is TGCAGTGCGCGACTAGCCCGGGAGCAGTACTTC. V and J are TRBV20-1 and TRBJ2-7; 7 nucleotides line up with TRBD2. Per germline, CDR1 DFQATT and CDR2 SNEGSKA (reference sequence). V gave up 6 bases and J gave up 7 bases; unmatched junction bases: 6. The CDR3 is 11 amino acids.

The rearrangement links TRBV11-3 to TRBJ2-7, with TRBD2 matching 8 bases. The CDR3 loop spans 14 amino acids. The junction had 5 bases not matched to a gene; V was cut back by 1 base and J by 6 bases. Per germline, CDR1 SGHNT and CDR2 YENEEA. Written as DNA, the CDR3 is TGTGCCAGCAGCTTAGCGGGGGGGGGCCGCGAGCAGTACTTC. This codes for CASSLAGGGREQYF.

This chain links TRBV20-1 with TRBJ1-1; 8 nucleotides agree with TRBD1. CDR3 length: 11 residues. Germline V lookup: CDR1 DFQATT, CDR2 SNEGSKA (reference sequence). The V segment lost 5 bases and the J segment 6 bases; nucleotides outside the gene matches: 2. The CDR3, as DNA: TGCAGTGCTGGACAGGGTCCTGAAGCTTTCTTT. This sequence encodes CSAGQGPEAFF.

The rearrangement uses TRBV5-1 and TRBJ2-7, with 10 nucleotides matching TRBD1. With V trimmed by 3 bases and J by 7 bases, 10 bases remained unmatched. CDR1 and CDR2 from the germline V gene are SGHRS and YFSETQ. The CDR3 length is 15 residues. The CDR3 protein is CASSSGQGGRSEQYF. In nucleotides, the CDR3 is TGCGCCAGCAGCTCAGGACAGGGGGGCAGGTCGGAGCAGTACTTC.

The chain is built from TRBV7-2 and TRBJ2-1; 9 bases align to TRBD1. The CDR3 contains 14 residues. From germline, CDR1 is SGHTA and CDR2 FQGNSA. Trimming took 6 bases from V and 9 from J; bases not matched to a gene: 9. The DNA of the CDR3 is TGTGCCAGCAGAGCCGGGACAGGGAATAGTGAGCAGTTCTTC. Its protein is CASRAGTGNSEQFF. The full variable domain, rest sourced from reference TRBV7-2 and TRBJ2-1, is GAGVSQSPSNKVTEKGKDVELRCDPISGHTALYWYRQSLGQGLEFLIYFQGNSAPDKSGLPSDRFSAERTGGSVSTLTIQRTQQEDSAVYLCASRAGTGNSEQFFGPGTRLTVL.

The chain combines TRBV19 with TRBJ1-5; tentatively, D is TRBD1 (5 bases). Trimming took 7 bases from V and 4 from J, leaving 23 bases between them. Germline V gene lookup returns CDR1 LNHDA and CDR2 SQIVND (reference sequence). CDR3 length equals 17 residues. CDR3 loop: CASTLYGGTVGNQPQHF. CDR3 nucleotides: TGTGCCAGTACTCTTTATGGGGGGACGGTAGGTAATCAGCCCCAGCATTTT.

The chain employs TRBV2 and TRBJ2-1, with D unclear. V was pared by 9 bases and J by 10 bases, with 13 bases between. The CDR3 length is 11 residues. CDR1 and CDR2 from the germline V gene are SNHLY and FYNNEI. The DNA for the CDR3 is TGTGCCAGTAAAACATCGCCAGAGCAGTTCTTC. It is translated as CASKTSPEQFF.

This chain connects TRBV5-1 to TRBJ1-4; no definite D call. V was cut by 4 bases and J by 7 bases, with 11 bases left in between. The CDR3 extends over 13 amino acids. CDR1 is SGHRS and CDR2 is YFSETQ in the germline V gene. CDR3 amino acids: CASSRDGGEKLFF. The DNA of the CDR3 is TGCGCCAGCAGCCGGGATGGAGGTGAAAAACTGTTTTTT.

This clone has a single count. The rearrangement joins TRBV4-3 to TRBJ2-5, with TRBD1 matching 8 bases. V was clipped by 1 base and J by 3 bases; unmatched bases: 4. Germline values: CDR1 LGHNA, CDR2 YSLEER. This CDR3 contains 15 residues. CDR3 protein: CASSQVPGGKETQYF. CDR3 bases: TGCGCCAGCAGCCAAGTGCCAGGGGGCAAAGAGACCCAGTACTTC.

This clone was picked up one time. The CDR3 DNA sequence: TGTGCCAGCAGCTCTTACGGTGGCAGGGGCTACGAGCAGTACTTC. This translates into CASSSYGGRGYEQYF. This chain links TRBV7-8 with TRBJ2-7; D possibly corresponds to TRBD1 (6 bases). Germline V gives CDR1 SGHVS, CDR2 FQNEAQ. The CDR3 sequence is 15 residues long. Trimming shortened V by 4 bases and J by 3 bases, and 16 bases separated the two germline ends.

Here the CDR3 reads CASSLGAGGGNTIYF. For the CDR3, the DNA is TGTGCCAGCAGCTTGGGCGCAGGTGGAGGGAACACCATATATTTT. V usage is TRBV5-5 and J usage is TRBJ1-3, with unresolved D. With 0 bases removed from V and 7 bases from J, the gap between germline ends came to 14 bases. CDR3 size: 15 residues. Germline assignment: CDR1 SGHKS and CDR2 YYEKEE (reference sequence). Full variable domain (remainder filled in from reference TRBV5-5 and TRBJ1-3): DAGVTQSPTHLIKTRGQQVTLRCSPISGHKSVSWYQQVLGQGPQFIFQYYEKEERGRGNFPDRFSARQFPNYSSELNVNALLLGDSALYLCASSLGAGGGNTIYFGEGSWLTVV.

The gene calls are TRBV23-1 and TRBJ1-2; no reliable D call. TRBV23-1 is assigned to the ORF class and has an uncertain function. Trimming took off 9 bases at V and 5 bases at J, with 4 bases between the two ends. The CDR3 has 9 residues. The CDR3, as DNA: TGCGCCAGAAGATATGGCTACACCTTC. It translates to CARRYGYTF.

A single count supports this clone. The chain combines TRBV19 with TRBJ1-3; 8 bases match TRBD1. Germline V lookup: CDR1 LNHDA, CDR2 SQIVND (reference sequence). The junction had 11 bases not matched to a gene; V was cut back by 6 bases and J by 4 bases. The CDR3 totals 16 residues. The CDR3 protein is CASSILTRGPGNTIYF. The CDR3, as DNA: TGTGCCAGTAGCATATTGACCAGGGGGCCAGGAAACACCATATATTTT.

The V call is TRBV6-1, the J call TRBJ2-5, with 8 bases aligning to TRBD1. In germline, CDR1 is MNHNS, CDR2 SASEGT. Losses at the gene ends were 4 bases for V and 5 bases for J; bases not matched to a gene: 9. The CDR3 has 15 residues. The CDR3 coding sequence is TGTGCCAGCAGTGGGACAGGGAAGAGTTGGGAGACCCAGTACTTC. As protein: CASSGTGKSWETQYF.

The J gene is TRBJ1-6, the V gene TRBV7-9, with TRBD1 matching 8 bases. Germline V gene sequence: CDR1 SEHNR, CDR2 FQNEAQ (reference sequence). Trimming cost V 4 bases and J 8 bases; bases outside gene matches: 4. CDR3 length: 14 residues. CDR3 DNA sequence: TGTGCCAGCAGCTCGGGGGACAGGTATTCACCCCTCCACTTT. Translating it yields CASSSGDRYSPLHF.

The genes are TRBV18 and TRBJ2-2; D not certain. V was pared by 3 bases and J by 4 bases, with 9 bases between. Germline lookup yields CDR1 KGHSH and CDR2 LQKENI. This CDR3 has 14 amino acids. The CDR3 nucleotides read TGTGCCAGCTCACCGACCAGGAGCACCGGGGAGCTGTTTTTT. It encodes CASSPTRSTGELFF.

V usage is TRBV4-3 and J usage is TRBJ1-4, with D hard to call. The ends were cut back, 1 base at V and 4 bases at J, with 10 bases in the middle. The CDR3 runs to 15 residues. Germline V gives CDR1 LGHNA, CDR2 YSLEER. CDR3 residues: CASSQVYGYNEKLFF. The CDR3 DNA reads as TGCGCCAGCAGCCAAGTTTATGGGTATAATGAAAAACTGTTTTTT.

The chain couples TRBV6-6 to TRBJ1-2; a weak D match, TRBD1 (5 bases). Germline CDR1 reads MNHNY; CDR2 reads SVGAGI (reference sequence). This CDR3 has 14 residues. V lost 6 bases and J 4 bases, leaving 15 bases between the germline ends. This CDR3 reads CASSFNEGVYGYTF. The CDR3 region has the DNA TGTGCCAGCAGCTTTAACGAAGGGGTCTATGGCTACACCTTC.

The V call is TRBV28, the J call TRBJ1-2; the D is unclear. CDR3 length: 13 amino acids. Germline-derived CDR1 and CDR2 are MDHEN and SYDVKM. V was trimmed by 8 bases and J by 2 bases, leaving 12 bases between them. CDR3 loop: CASGSALNYGYTF. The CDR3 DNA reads TGTGCCAGCGGGTCGGCCTTAAACTATGGCTACACCTTC.

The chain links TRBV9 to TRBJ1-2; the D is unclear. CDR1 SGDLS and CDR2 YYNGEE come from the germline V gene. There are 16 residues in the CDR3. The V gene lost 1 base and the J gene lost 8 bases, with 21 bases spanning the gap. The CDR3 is CASSVLEDGAIGGYTF. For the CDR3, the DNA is TGTGCCAGCAGCGTATTGGAGGACGGCGCGATTGGGGGCTACACCTTC.

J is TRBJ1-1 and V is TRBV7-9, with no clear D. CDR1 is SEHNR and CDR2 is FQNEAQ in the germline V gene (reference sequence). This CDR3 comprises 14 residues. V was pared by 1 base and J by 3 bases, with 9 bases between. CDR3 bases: TGTGCCAGCAGCTTAGGACTGGGTTACACTGAAGCTTTCTTT. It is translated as CASSLGLGYTEAFF.

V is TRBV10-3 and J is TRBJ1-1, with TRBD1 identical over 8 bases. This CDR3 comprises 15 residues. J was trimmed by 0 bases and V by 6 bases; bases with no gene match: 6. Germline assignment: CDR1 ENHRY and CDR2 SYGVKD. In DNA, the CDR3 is TGTGCCATCAGGAAGGGACAGGAGATGAACACTGAAGCTTTCTTT. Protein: CAIRKGQEMNTEAFF.